This record looks at one TCR beta chain sequence and its context. Methods used by the authors: By means of reference gene primer amplification, nucleated cell counts were estimated. Produced via immunoSEQ multiplex PCR; TCRdb's table is partial and in-frame only. V and J calls and clone size come straight from that table; D and trimming were deduced from the DNA. This sample has 150,000 to 200,000 clones, with approximately 80% found just once. Clinical history reported by participants formed the basis on which cohorts were assigned. The data derive from a study of blood T cell repertoires in COVID-19. Study-wide context: T cells, B-cell-depleted T cells, or PBMCs provided the cDNA or gDNA that served as material.

V gave up 0 bases and J gave up 7 bases, with 16 bases separating them. Germline CDR1 and CDR2: LNHNV and YYDKDF (reference sequence). This CDR3 has 17 residues. The V call is TRBV15, the J call TRBJ1-6; possible D gene TRBD1, 5 bases. The TCR comes from a woman in her 50s who had recovered from COVID-19. The sequenced sample was PBMCs or T cells enriched from blood (not recorded which). The CDR3 here is CATSRENSPGGNSPLHF. The CDR3 DNA follows: TGTGCCACCAGCAGAGAAAACAGCCCCGGGGGGAATTCACCCCTCCACTTT.